A selection of T cell receptor beta chains follows, all from one sample in a study of blood T cell repertoires in COVID-19. Profiled with immunoSEQ multiplex PCR; TCRdb holds only in-frame clones, not every one. Of fewer than 500,000 clones listed, 86% were seen once; the top ten hold 1.4%. The sequenced material came from peripheral blood. Source of these receptors: a woman aged 25 to 39 with active or convalescent COVID-19. Each CDR3 is given with its conserved first and last residue. The D gene is left open where the match is weak. Only some rows state a clone size, as once, few, many or a class for expanded clones.

J gene: TRBJ2-3; clone size: -; V gene: TRBV24-1; D gene: -; CDR3 DNA: TGTGCCACCAGTGACTCAGGGGGGCCTAATACGCAGTATTTT; CDR3 protein: CATSDSGGPNTQYF
J gene: TRBJ2-7; clone size: -; V gene: TRBV27; D gene: TRBD1; CDR3 DNA: TGTGCCAGCAGCCTACAGGGGGGAATCTACGAGCAGTACTTC; CDR3 protein: CASSLQGGIYEQYF
J gene: TRBJ2-1; clone size: -; V gene: TRBV29-1; D gene: TRBD2; CDR3 DNA: TGCAGCGTTGAAGATCTCGGGAGGGGTTCCTACAATGAGCAGTTCTTC; CDR3 protein: CSVEDLGRGSYNEQFF
J gene: TRBJ1-3; clone size: -; V gene: TRBV6-5; D gene: -; CDR3 DNA: TGTGCCAGCAGTTACTCGAATAACCAGGGTACCATATATTTT; CDR3 protein: CASSYSNNQGTIYF
J gene: TRBJ1-2; clone size: -; V gene: TRBV19; D gene: -; CDR3 DNA: TGTGCCAGTAGAAGGGGGGGCTATGGCTACACCTTC; CDR3 protein: CASRRGGYGYTF
J gene: TRBJ1-3; clone size: -; V gene: TRBV5-1; D gene: -; CDR3 DNA: TGCGCCAGCAGCTTGGACATCCGGGTAGCCGGAAACACCATATATTTT; CDR3 protein: CASSLDIRVAGNTIYF
J gene: TRBJ2-7; clone size: -; V gene: TRBV4-1; D gene: TRBD2; CDR3 DNA: TGCGCCAGCAGCCAAGTCTTTGCTAGCGGGACCTACGAGCAGTACTTC; CDR3 protein: CASSQVFASGTYEQYF
J gene: TRBJ2-7; clone size: -; V gene: TRBV7-2; D gene: TRBD2; CDR3 DNA: TGTGCCAGCAGCTTCGCAACTAGCGGGAACGTTGTCTTC; CDR3 protein: CASSFATSGNVVF
J gene: TRBJ2-7; clone size: -; V gene: TRBV30; D gene: TRBD2; CDR3 DNA: TGTGCCTGGAGTCTTGCGGGAGTCTATGAGCAGTACTTC; CDR3 protein: CAWSLAGVYEQYF
J gene: TRBJ1-2; clone size: -; V gene: TRBV10-3; D gene: TRBD1; CDR3 DNA: TGTGCCATCAGTGAGTCGAGGGACAGGGAAGGTAACTATGGCTACACCTTC; CDR3 protein: CAISESRDREGNYGYTF
J gene: TRBJ2-5; clone size: -; V gene: TRBV5-4; D gene: TRBD2; CDR3 DNA: TGTGCCAGCAGCTTGAGTCTAGCGGGGGAGACCCAGTACTTC; CDR3 protein: CASSLSLAGETQYF
J gene: TRBJ2-2; clone size: -; V gene: TRBV6-1; D gene: TRBD2; CDR3 DNA: TGTGCCAGCAGTGAAGGTCGGACTAGCGATCACACCGGGGAGCTGTTTTTT; CDR3 protein: CASSEGRTSDHTGELFF
J gene: TRBJ2-2; clone size: few; V gene: TRBV27; D gene: TRBD2; CDR3 DNA: TGTGCCAGCAGTTTCCGTAGCGGGGGGTTAAACACCGGGGAGCTGTTTTTT; CDR3 protein: CASSFRSGGLNTGELFF
J gene: TRBJ1-6; clone size: few; V gene: TRBV27; D gene: -; CDR3 DNA: TGTGCCAGCAGTTTGGTCCCAACAGATTCACCCCTCCACTTT; CDR3 protein: CASSLVPTDSPLHF
J gene: TRBJ2-5; clone size: -; V gene: TRBV4-1; D gene: -; CDR3 DNA: TGCGCCAGTAAAATGACAGTGGGCGAGGAGACCCAGTACTTC; CDR3 protein: CASKMTVGEETQYF
J gene: TRBJ2-1; clone size: -; V gene: TRBV6-1; D gene: -; CDR3 DNA: TGTGCCAGCAGTGAAAGGGGGTCGAGCTCCTACAATGAGCAGTTCTTC; CDR3 protein: CASSERGSSSYNEQFF
J gene: TRBJ1-3; clone size: once; V gene: TRBV6-1; D gene: -; CDR3 DNA: TGTGCCAGCAGTGCGCGCCCAGGGGTCCTCACTGGAAACACCATATATTTT; CDR3 protein: CASSARPGVLTGNTIYF
J gene: TRBJ2-5; clone size: -; V gene: TRBV3-1/TRBV3-2; D gene: TRBD2; CDR3 DNA: TGTGCCAGCAGCCAAGCTAGCGGGGGGGTAGAGACCCAGTACTTC; CDR3 protein: CASSQASGGVETQYF
J gene: TRBJ2-3; clone size: -; V gene: TRBV3-1/TRBV3-2; D gene: -; CDR3 DNA: TGTGCCAGCAGCGGAAGAGGTACCACAGATACGCAGTATTTT; CDR3 protein: CASSGRGTTDTQYF
J gene: TRBJ1-2; clone size: -; V gene: TRBV12-3/TRBV12-4; D gene: -; CDR3 DNA: TGTGCCAGCAGCGCGATGAGCAACTATGGCTACACCTTC; CDR3 protein: CASSAMSNYGYTF
J gene: TRBJ2-7; clone size: -; V gene: TRBV6-5; D gene: -; CDR3 DNA: TGTGCCAGCAGGAGCTACTCCTACGAGCAGTACTTC; CDR3 protein: CASRSYSYEQYF
J gene: TRBJ2-5; clone size: -; V gene: TRBV6-5; D gene: TRBD2; CDR3 DNA: TGTGCCAGCAGCCTGGGACTAGCGGGAATAGAGACCCAGTACTTC; CDR3 protein: CASSLGLAGIETQYF
J gene: TRBJ1-5; clone size: -; V gene: TRBV12-3/TRBV12-4; D gene: -; CDR3 DNA: TGTGCCAGCACATCAGGGATTCAGCCCCAGCATTTT; CDR3 protein: CASTSGIQPQHF
J gene: TRBJ1-4; clone size: -; V gene: TRBV7-9; D gene: TRBD1; CDR3 DNA: TGTGCCAGCAGCGACAGGGTTGAAAAACTGTTTTTT; CDR3 protein: CASSDRVEKLFF
J gene: TRBJ2-1; clone size: -; V gene: TRBV19; D gene: -; CDR3 DNA: TGTGCCAGTAGTACGCAGTTGTCGAATGAGCAGTTCTTC; CDR3 protein: CASSTQLSNEQFF
J gene: TRBJ1-5; clone size: few; V gene: TRBV19; D gene: TRBD1; CDR3 DNA: TGTGCCAGTAGTATTCCCGGGACAGGGGACAATCAGCCCCAGCATTTT; CDR3 protein: CASSIPGTGDNQPQHF
J gene: TRBJ2-7; clone size: -; V gene: TRBV4-1; D gene: -; CDR3 DNA: TGCGCCAGCAGCGAGACAGGCTTTTACGAGCAGTACTTC; CDR3 protein: CASSETGFYEQYF
J gene: TRBJ2-5; clone size: -; V gene: TRBV4-1; D gene: TRBD1; CDR3 DNA: TGCGCCAGCAGCCTACAGGACAGGGGGCTGGGACAGACCCAGTACTTC; CDR3 protein: CASSLQDRGLGQTQYF
J gene: TRBJ2-5; clone size: -; V gene: TRBV6-5; D gene: TRBD1; CDR3 DNA: TGTGCCAGCCGGGACAGCGATGCAGAGACCCAGTACTTC; CDR3 protein: CASRDSDAETQYF
J gene: TRBJ1-4; clone size: -; V gene: TRBV6-6; D gene: -; CDR3 DNA: TGTGCCAGCAGAGATAGACAGGCTACAACTAATGAAAAACTGTTTTTT; CDR3 protein: CASRDRQATTNEKLFF
J gene: TRBJ1-2; clone size: -; V gene: TRBV28; D gene: TRBD1; CDR3 DNA: TGTGCCAGCACTCGGGACAGGGGTTCTAACTATGGCTACACCTTC; CDR3 protein: CASTRDRGSNYGYTF
J gene: TRBJ1-5; clone size: -; V gene: TRBV5-6; D gene: -; CDR3 DNA: TGTGCCAGCAGCGAACTCCAGGGCAGTGAGCAGCCCCAGCATTTT; CDR3 protein: CASSELQGSEQPQHF
J gene: TRBJ1-1; clone size: -; V gene: TRBV30; D gene: -; CDR3 DNA: TGTGCCTGGAAGCCGAACACTGAAGCTTTCTTT; CDR3 protein: CAWKPNTEAFF
J gene: TRBJ2-1; clone size: many; V gene: TRBV7-2; D gene: -; CDR3 DNA: TGTGCCAGCAGCTTAGCACTAGCTCGCGAGCAGTTCTTC; CDR3 protein: CASSLALAREQFF
J gene: TRBJ2-5; clone size: -; V gene: TRBV15; D gene: -; CDR3 DNA: TGTGCCACCAGCAGAGGCGACGGGAGTGACGAGACCCAGTACTTC; CDR3 protein: CATSRGDGSDETQYF
J gene: TRBJ1-2; clone size: -; V gene: TRBV7-9; D gene: TRBD1; CDR3 DNA: TGTGCCAGCAGCCTCAAGATACTTCCGGGACAGGGGGACTATGGCTACACCTTC; CDR3 protein: CASSLKILPGQGDYGYTF
J gene: TRBJ1-1; clone size: few; V gene: TRBV9; D gene: TRBD1; CDR3 DNA: TGTGCCAGCAGCGCCCAGGGGGACACTGAAGCTTTCTTT; CDR3 protein: CASSAQGDTEAFF
J gene: TRBJ2-1; clone size: -; V gene: TRBV11-3; D gene: -; CDR3 DNA: TGTGCCAGCAGCTTAGTCGGCAATGAGCAGTTCTTC; CDR3 protein: CASSLVGNEQFF
J gene: TRBJ2-2; clone size: -; V gene: TRBV10-1; D gene: -; CDR3 DNA: TGCGCCAGCAGGACGGGGACCGGGGAGCTGTTTTTT; CDR3 protein: CASRTGTGELFF
J gene: TRBJ2-2; clone size: once; V gene: TRBV9; D gene: -; CDR3 DNA: TGTGCCAGCAGCGTCCTCGGCACCGGGGAGCTGTTTTTT; CDR3 protein: CASSVLGTGELFF
J gene: TRBJ2-7; clone size: once; V gene: TRBV5-4; D gene: TRBD2; CDR3 DNA: TGTGCCAGCTGGGCTAGCGGGAACCACGAGCAGTACTTC; CDR3 protein: CASWASGNHEQYF
J gene: TRBJ1-6; clone size: -; V gene: TRBV9; D gene: TRBD1; CDR3 DNA: TGTGCCAGCAGCTCGACGGGACAGAATAATTCACCCCTCCACTTT; CDR3 protein: CASSSTGQNNSPLHF
J gene: TRBJ1-2; clone size: -; V gene: TRBV7-9; D gene: -; CDR3 DNA: TGTGCCAGCAGCTCCACAGAGAACTATGGCTACACCTTC; CDR3 protein: CASSSTENYGYTF
J gene: TRBJ1-1; clone size: few; V gene: TRBV4-2; D gene: -; CDR3 DNA: TGTGCCAGCAGCCAAGAGGCAAATCCCACTGAAGCTTTCTTT; CDR3 protein: CASSQEANPTEAFF
J gene: TRBJ2-7; clone size: -; V gene: TRBV4-2; D gene: TRBD2; CDR3 DNA: TGTGCCAGCAGCCAGACTAGCGGTTCCTACGAGCAGTACTTC; CDR3 protein: CASSQTSGSYEQYF
J gene: TRBJ1-5; clone size: -; V gene: TRBV12-3/TRBV12-4; D gene: -; CDR3 DNA: TGTGCCAGCAGTGCGACAGCCAATCAGCCCCAGCATTTT; CDR3 protein: CASSATANQPQHF
J gene: TRBJ1-6; clone size: -; V gene: TRBV27; D gene: -; CDR3 DNA: TGTGCCAGCAGCGAGATGGACAGAAATAATTCACCCCTCCACTTT; CDR3 protein: CASSEMDRNNSPLHF
J gene: TRBJ1-4; clone size: -; V gene: TRBV5-1; D gene: TRBD1; CDR3 DNA: TGCGCCAGTTCCGGGACAGGGTTAGAAAAACTGTTTTTT; CDR3 protein: CASSGTGLEKLFF
J gene: TRBJ2-1; clone size: -; V gene: TRBV5-1; D gene: -; CDR3 DNA: TGCGCCAGCAGCTTGGACACGGGACATACAAGTGAGCAGTTCTTC; CDR3 protein: CASSLDTGHTSEQFF
J gene: TRBJ1-4; clone size: -; V gene: TRBV2; D gene: -; CDR3 DNA: TGTGCCAGCAGTGAACAGGGGACAAATGAAAAACTGTTTTTT; CDR3 protein: CASSEQGTNEKLFF
J gene: TRBJ1-2; clone size: -; V gene: TRBV24-1; D gene: TRBD1; CDR3 DNA: TGTGCCACCAGTGAGGGACAGGGGTTTGGCTACACCTTC; CDR3 protein: CATSEGQGFGYTF
J gene: TRBJ2-7; clone size: -; V gene: TRBV3-1/TRBV3-2; D gene: TRBD2; CDR3 DNA: TGTGCCAGCAGCCAACTCCAAGGGACTAGCGGGAGGGCATACGAGCAGTACTTC; CDR3 protein: CASSQLQGTSGRAYEQYF
J gene: TRBJ2-7; clone size: -; V gene: TRBV27; D gene: -; CDR3 DNA: TGTGCCAGCAGTCCAAGGAGCTCCTACGAGCAGTACTTC; CDR3 protein: CASSPRSSYEQYF